This entry lists 18 T cell receptor beta chains sequenced from one sample in a study of blood T cell repertoires in COVID-19. TCRdb's copy holds only in-frame clones and misses some; the assay was immunoSEQ multiplex PCR. The table records under 250,000 clones, approximately 88% of them present only once. The sample taken for sequencing was peripheral blood. These receptors were taken from a man in his sixties who had recovered from COVID-19.

This CDR3 reads CASTRDRGPSNEQFF. Here the CDR3 DNA reads TGTGCCAGCACCCGCGACAGGGGGCCCTCCAATGAGCAGTTCTTC. The chain is built from TRBV2 and TRBJ2-1, with 10 bases aligning to TRBD1. Losses at the gene ends were 7 bases for V and 6 bases for J; bases not matched to a gene: 9. Germline V gives CDR1 SNHLY, CDR2 FYNNEI. This CDR3 is built from 15 residues.

The chain carries TRBV3-1 (or the pseudogene TRBV3-2) and TRBJ2-1; 7 bases align to TRBD2. Trimming removed 4 bases from V and 2 bases from J; junction bases left unmatched: 8. The CDR3 runs to 16 residues. Germline lookup yields CDR1 LGHDT and CDR2 YNNKEL (reference sequence). The CDR3 loop is CASSRNPGLTYNEQFF. CDR3 DNA sequence: TGTGCCAGCAGCCGAAATCCGGGACTAACCTACAATGAGCAGTTCTTC.

J is TRBJ2-1 and V is TRBV2; maybe TRBD1 (7 bases). This CDR3 is 14 amino acids long. Trimming left V 6 bases short and J 3 bases short, with 12 bases between. Germline CDR1 SNHLY, CDR2 FYNNEI. The CDR3 region has the DNA TGTGCCAGCAGGGAGGGGGCCTTCTACAATGAGCAGTTCTTC. Amino acids: CASREGAFYNEQFF.

This clone was seen at least ten times. The CDR3 bases are TGTGCCACCAGTGAGGGAGGCAGGGGGCGCGAGGAGCAGTACTTC. This encodes CATSEGGRGREEQYF. The genes are TRBV24-1 and TRBJ2-7; 8 nucleotides match TRBD1. Germline trimming cut 4 bases from V and 7 bases from J; bases unmatched to any gene: 11. The germline gives CDR1 KGHDR, CDR2 SFDVKD. CDR3 length equals 15 residues.

The chain is built from TRBV5-1 and TRBJ2-2; 11 bases fit TRBD2. CDR1 SGHRS and CDR2 YFSETQ come from the germline V gene. CDR3 length equals 15 residues. V was clipped by 2 bases and J by 7 bases; unmatched bases: 4. As DNA, the CDR3 is TGCGCCAGCAGCTTCCTAGCGGGAGGAAACGGGGAGCTGTTTTTT. Its translation: CASSFLAGGNGELFF.

This chain joins TRBV29-1 and TRBJ2-5; maybe TRBD1 (5 bases). Trimming cost V 1 base and J 1 base, with 7 bases left between them. The CDR3 contains 13 residues. Germline CDR1 reads SQVTM; CDR2 reads ANQGSEA. The CDR3 DNA reads as TGCAGCGTTGAAGGACAGCTCCAAGAGACCCAGTACTTC. This translates into CSVEGQLQETQYF.

This clone was observed a single time. The chain recombines TRBV28 with TRBJ2-1, with TRBD2 matching over 7 bases. The CDR3 runs to 15 residues. After removal of 5 bases from V and 7 bases from J, the junction contained 11 bases not matched to a gene. The V gene's germline CDR1 is MDHEN and CDR2 SYDVKM. CDR3 sequence: CASSGGEGGPNEQFF. The CDR3 bases are TGTGCCAGCAGTGGAGGGGAGGGCGGCCCGAATGAGCAGTTCTTC.

The chain combines TRBV14 with TRBJ2-3, with D perhaps matching TRBD1 (6 bases). The V and J ends lost 3 bases and 1 base respectively, with 17 bases between them. The CDR3 extends over 17 amino acids. CDR1 SGHDN and CDR2 FVKESK come from the germline V gene. CDR3 loop: CASSHALGGRGTDTQYF. In DNA, the CDR3 is TGTGCCAGCAGCCACGCCTTAGGGGGTCGGGGCACAGATACGCAGTATTTT. The full variable domain, its missing parts supplied by reference TRBV14 and TRBJ2-3, is EAGVTQFPSHSVIEKGQTVTLRCDPISGHDNLYWYRRVMGKEIKFLLHFVKESKQDESGMPNNRFLAERTGGTYSTLKVQPAELEDSGVYFCASSHALGGRGTDTQYFGPGTRLTVL.

This sequence joins TRBV4-3 and TRBJ2-3; 10 positions match TRBD2. The CDR3 runs to 16 residues. The V and J ends lost 1 base and 6 bases, in that order; junction bases with no gene match: 7. Germline CDR1 reads LGHNA; CDR2 reads YSLEER. CDR3 sequence: CASSQASGGPRDTQYF. DNA of the CDR3: TGCGCCAGCAGCCAAGCTAGCGGGGGCCCAAGGGATACGCAGTATTTT.

The chain links TRBV5-1 to TRBJ2-6; 7 bases match TRBD1. The V segment lost 5 bases and the J segment 0 bases; nucleotides outside the gene matches: 5. The germline gives CDR1 SGHRS, CDR2 YFSETQ. The CDR3 contains 16 residues. CDR3 region: CASRTGKDSGANVLTF. CDR3 bases: TGCGCCAGCAGGACAGGGAAAGACTCTGGGGCCAACGTCCTGACTTTC.

This chain uses TRBV5-1 with TRBJ2-5; 13 bases map to TRBD2. J was trimmed by 9 bases and V by 2 bases; bases with no gene match: 13. This CDR3 comprises 17 residues. Germline assignment: CDR1 SGHRS and CDR2 YFSETQ. The CDR3: CASSFPPTSGGPMAQYF. CDR3 nucleotide sequence: TGCGCCAGCAGCTTCCCCCCGACTAGCGGGGGGCCAATGGCCCAGTACTTC. Based on the CDR3 plus reference TRBV5-1 and TRBJ2-5, the full variable domain is KAGVTQTPRYLIKTRGQQVTLSCSPISGHRSVSWYQQTPGQGLQFLFEYFSETQRNKGNFPGRFSGRQFSNSRSEMNVSTLELGDSALYLCASSFPPTSGGPMAQYFGPGTRLLVL.

The chain is built from TRBV4-2 and TRBJ2-3, with D possibly being TRBD1 (5 bases). The germline CDR1 and CDR2 sequences are LGHNA and YNFKEQ. Trimming removed 1 base at V and 4 bases at J, with 12 bases between. CDR3 size: 15 residues. For the CDR3, the DNA is TGTGCCAGCAGCCAAGGGGGCACAGCACCAGATACGCAGTATTTT. Protein: CASSQGGTAPDTQYF.

J is TRBJ2-1 and V is TRBV7-2; 10 bases fit TRBD2. Per the germline V gene, CDR1 is SGHTA and CDR2 is FQGNSA. Trimming cost V 4 bases and J 8 bases; bases outside gene matches: 5. The CDR3 is made up of 14 amino acids. The chain's CDR3 is CASSWGLAWDEQFF. The CDR3 region has the DNA TGTGCCAGCAGCTGGGGACTAGCGTGGGATGAGCAGTTCTTC.

J is TRBJ2-7 and V is TRBV27; 9 nucleotides match TRBD1. The CDR3 is made up of 15 amino acids. Germline CDR1 MNHEY, CDR2 SMNVEV (reference sequence). Losses at the gene ends were 4 bases for V and 3 bases for J; bases not matched to a gene: 7. In nucleotides, the CDR3 is TGTGCCAGCAGTTCCCCCGGGACAGGGAACTACGAGCAGTACTTC. Translation: CASSSPGTGNYEQYF.

The CDR3 loop reads CASSPQANSYNEQFF. CDR3 DNA: TGTGCCAGCAGCCCCCAGGCGAACTCCTACAATGAGCAGTTCTTC. J is TRBJ2-1 and V is TRBV9; no reliable D call. Germline lookup yields CDR1 SGDLS and CDR2 YYNGEE. Between the trimmed V and J ends, which lost 4 bases and 0 bases, there was a span of 11 bases. The CDR3 is made up of 15 amino acids.

DNA for the CDR3: TGTGCCAGCCACCCTAGCAGCCAAGAGACCCAGTACTTC. This translates into CASHPSSQETQYF. This chain links TRBV7-2 with TRBJ2-5, with D possibly TRBD2 on 5 matching bases. CDR1 is SGHTA and CDR2 is FQGNSA in the germline V gene. V was cut by 8 bases and J by 1 base, with 11 bases left in between. The CDR3 runs to 13 residues.

This chain links TRBV6-5 with TRBJ2-7, with a possible D match to TRBD2 (6 bases). Trimming removed 10 bases at V and 5 bases at J, with 12 bases between. Germline CDR1 reads MNHEY; CDR2 reads SVGAGI. The CDR3 length is 11 residues. The CDR3 DNA is TGTGCCACCACCAGGAGGGACGAGCAGTACTTC. Translation gives CATTRRDEQYF.

This sequence joins TRBV27 and TRBJ1-6, with 8 positions matching TRBD1. V shed 5 bases and J 9 bases; nucleotides not matched to a gene: 12. CDR1 is MNHEY, CDR2 SMNVEV, per germline (reference sequence). The CDR3 is made up of 16 amino acids. The CDR3 spells CASSPGQGKRRSPLHF. The CDR3 nucleotides read TGTGCCAGCAGTCCAGGACAGGGAAAGCGTCGTTCACCCCTCCACTTT.